The 30 T cell receptor beta chains reported below all come from one sample, sequenced in a study of tumor-infiltrating lymphocytes in primary liver carcinoma. Unsorted bulk tissue (roughly 17-33 mg) underwent RNA and DNA co-extraction. Priming with a constant-region primer yielded TCR beta cDNA from 400 to 500 ng total RNA. Generation of the TCR beta libraries relied on three nested multiplex PCR rounds using slightly modified ARM-PCR. The study ran its first two PCR rounds for around 9 cycles each, using TRBV1-TRBV30 forward primers and a C-beta reverse primer. TCRdb analysed the multiplex PCR reads with MiXCR anew, one entry per CDR3 protein. The sample shows 100,000 or so distinct CDR3 sequences, approximately 82% of them seen only once. What was sequenced was liver tumor tissue from sampling region 3. Subset in this sample: tumor region T3, left-lateral pole. All receptors come from a middle-aged man with primary liver carcinoma and hepatitis B virus infection.

To note about this clonotype: The junction shows a germline mismatch at one end, possibly a read error. The genes are TRBV4-2 and TRBJ2-1; a weak D match, TRBD1 (5 bases). This CDR3 has 15 amino acids. Germline CDR1 is LGHNA and CDR2 is YNFKEQ. This CDR3 is CASSQGLQTNNEQFF. The CDR3 nucleotides are TGTGCCAGTAGCCAGGGATTGCAGACAAACAATGAGCAGTTCTTC.

In regard to this clonotype: An end of the junction does not agree with germline; a read error may underlie this. The chain has TRBV5-4 and TRBJ2-5, with 8 bases matching TRBD1. CDR3 size: 14 residues. From germline, CDR1 is SGHNT and CDR2 YYREEE (reference sequence). CDR3 DNA sequence: TGTGCCAGCACCTCCCCGACAGGGGAAGAGACCCAATACTTC. This encodes CASTSPTGEETQYF.

On this clonotype itself: The junction and the germline gene differ at one end; a read error may be behind it. CDR3 residues: CASSHTSGRKYF. The CDR3 DNA follows: TGTGCCAGCAGCCACACTAGCGGGAGAAAGTATTTT. The chain couples TRBV10-2 to TRBJ2-3; 11 nucleotides agree with TRBD2. Germline values: CDR1 WSHSY, CDR2 SAAADI. The CDR3 has 12 amino acids.

Points on this clonotype: Lacking the conserved final phenylalanine or tryptophan, this CDR3 likely reflects a read error. The V and J genes are TRBV4-3 and TRBJ2-1; D possibly corresponds to TRBD2 (5 bases). Germline loops: CDR1 LGHNA, CDR2 YSLEER. There are 18 residues in the CDR3. The CDR3 DNA reads TGCGTCAACAGCCAAGATGAGGGAAGAGTCGGCCCCTACAATGAGCAGTTCTTA. Amino acid sequence: CVNSQDEGRVGPYNEQFL.

In regard to this clonotype: No conserved phenylalanine or tryptophan is present at the end of the CDR3, so a read error is the likely explanation. This chain joins TRBV11-1 and TRBJ2-2; 7 bases match TRBD2. From germline, CDR1 is SGHAT and CDR2 FQDESV (reference sequence). This CDR3 contains 16 residues. The CDR3 DNA reads as TGTGTCAGCAGCGACCCTAGCGGAGCGAGCACCGGGGAGCTGTTTTCT. Its protein product is CVSSDPSGASTGELFS.

Turning to this clonotype: A read error may account for a junction end that differs from germline. V is TRBV6-1 and J is TRBJ2-1; no definite D call. This CDR3 comprises 15 residues. CDR1 MNHNS and CDR2 SASEGT come from the germline V gene. The CDR3 DNA is TGTGCCAGCAGTGAAAGAATAGCAGCCTCCAATGAGCGGTTCTTC. Its translation is CASSERIAASNERFF.

A word on this clonotype: One junction end does not reproduce the germline sequence, and a read error may be involved. V is TRBV7-9 and J is TRBJ2-4; D remains ambiguous. Germline values: CDR1 SEHNR, CDR2 FQNEAQ (reference sequence). This CDR3 contains 12 residues. CDR3 nucleotide sequence: TGTACCAGCAGCTCCCCAAAAAACAATCAGTACTTC. Translated, it gives CTSSSPKNNQYF.

The CDR3 coding sequence is TGCAGCATTGTCGTAGGAGACAGGGACAAAAACATTCAGTACTTC. Translating gives CSIVVGDRDKNIQYF. This sequence joins TRBV29-1 and TRBJ2-4; 7 nucleotides agree with TRBD1. The V segment lost 8 bases and the J segment 3 bases; nucleotides outside the gene matches: 13. CDR3 length: 15 amino acids. Germline CDR1 and CDR2: SQVTM and ANQGSEA.

As concerns this clonotype: One junction end does not reproduce the germline sequence, and a read error may be involved. The CDR3 DNA reads TGTGTCAGCAGTGGTCTAGCGGAGAACAATGAGCAGTTCTTC. Amino acids: CVSSGLAENNEQFF. The chain has TRBV6-2 or TRBV6-3 and TRBJ2-1, with 7 nucleotides matching TRBD2. CDR1 is MNHEY and CDR2 is SVGEGT in the germline V gene. This CDR3 comprises 14 residues.

With respect to this clonotype: The junction and the germline gene differ at one end; a read error may be behind it. The chain's CDR3 is CASSPIAGAYYIEQFF. The CDR3 DNA reads TGTGCCAGTAGCCCCATAGCGGGAGCGTATTACATTGAGCAATTCTTC. The rearrangement links TRBV11-1 to TRBJ2-1, with 9 nucleotides matching TRBD2. CDR1 is SGHAT and CDR2 is FQDESV in the germline V gene (reference sequence). This CDR3 spans 16 amino acids. Variable domain in full (rest from reference TRBV11-1 and TRBJ2-1): EAEVAQSPRYKITEKSQAVAFWCDPISGHATLYWYRQILGQGPELLVQFQDESVVDDSQLPKDRFSAERLKGVDSTLKIQPAELGDSAMYLCASSPIAGAYYIEQFFGPGTRLTVL.

For this clonotype: A junction end diverges from the germline sequence, so it may reflect a read error. The J gene is TRBJ2-7, the V gene TRBV6-2 or TRBV6-3; 9 bases agree with TRBD1. There are 14 residues in the CDR3. Per germline, CDR1 MNHEY and CDR2 SVGEGT. The CDR3 protein is CTSSLRDRAHEQYF. For the CDR3, the DNA is TGTACCAGCAGCCTCCGGGACAGGGCCCACGAACAGTATTTC.

Details on this clonotype: This CDR3 fails to terminate in the conserved phenylalanine or tryptophan, so it likely reflects a read error. V is TRBV6-5 and J is TRBJ2-5; 7 bases line up with TRBD1. Germline CDR1 and CDR2: MNHEY and SVGAGI. The CDR3 is 14 amino acids. The CDR3 protein is CVSSYAGGKETQYI. Here the CDR3 DNA reads TGTGTCAGCAGCTACGCAGGGGGTAAGGAGACCCAGTACATC.

This clonotype showed up just once. The CDR3 end shows no conserved phenylalanine or tryptophan, and so a read error is likely. The DNA is left out, because the CDR3 cannot be placed on it with certainty; the CDR3 is given as TCRdb lists it. The chain links TRBV12-5 to TRBJ2-7; TRBD1 is taken as the D call from the table, unchecked against the DNA. Germline V lookup: CDR1 LGHNT, CDR2 FRNRAP. Inclusive of both ends, the CDR3 amounts to 13 amino acids. The CDR3 protein is CASEGTGSYGQHL.

As for this clonotype: Its ends do not fully match the called genes, so a read error is possible. This chain uses TRBV6-5 with TRBJ2-7; the D gene is possibly TRBD1 (5 bases). Germline V gene data show CDR1 as MNHEY and CDR2 as SVGAGI. The CDR3 runs 14 residues. The DNA for the CDR3 is TGTGCCAGAAGTTACAGGACCAGCTCCTACGAGCAGTACTTC. Translating it yields CARSYRTSSYEQYF.

This clonotype has only one observation. A read error may produce the germline difference seen at one junction end. The V call is TRBV6-1, the J call TRBJ2-1; 12 bases fit TRBD2. The germline CDR1 and CDR2 sequences are MNHNS and SASEGT. This CDR3 contains 15 residues. DNA of the CDR3: TGTGACAGCAGAGATAGACTAGCGGGAGCCAATGAGCAGTTCTTC. Its translation is CDSRDRLAGANEQFF.

With respect to this clonotype: Because the CDR3 is missing its conserved closing phenylalanine or tryptophan, this is likely a read error. The chain carries TRBV12-3 or TRBV12-4 and TRBJ1-2, with TRBD1 as a possible D gene (5 bases). The CDR3 totals 14 residues. With 6 bases removed from V and 4 bases from J, the gap between germline ends came to 15 bases. The CDR3 sequence is CASSPSGTSYGYTI. The CDR3 nucleotides read TGTGCCAGCAGCCCCTCGGGGACTAGCTATGGCTACACCATC.

Concerning this clonotype itself: A junction end diverges from the germline sequence, so it may reflect a read error. This rearrangement joins TRBV4-1 to TRBJ2-3; TRBD1 matches 12 bases. The germline V gene encodes CDR1 MGHRA and CDR2 YSYEKL. The CDR3 spans 15 residues. The CDR3 is CASNQSGQGAHTQYF. The CDR3 DNA follows: TGCGCCAGCAACCAATCGGGACAGGGGGCCCATACGCAGTATTTT.

Turning to this clonotype: A read error is likely, as this CDR3 ends without the conserved phenylalanine or tryptophan. V gene TRBV11-2 combines with J gene TRBJ2-4, with a weak D call TRBD2 (5 bases). Trimming stripped 7 bases from V and 7 bases from J, with 20 bases between. This CDR3 contains 15 residues. CDR1 is SGHAT and CDR2 is FQNNGV in the germline V gene. In nucleotides, the CDR3 is TGTGCCAGCACCACTTCAGCGGTAGCCGATAACATTCAGTACATC. Amino acids: CASTTSAVADNIQYI.

V gene TRBV11-1 combines with J gene TRBJ2-6; TRBD2 matches 7 bases. Trimming removed 3 bases from V and 14 bases from J; junction bases left unmatched: 13. The V gene's germline CDR1 is SGHAT and CDR2 FQDESV (reference sequence). The CDR3 sequence is 15 residues long. The CDR3 reads CASSLGRAGTNLLTF. The CDR3 region has the DNA TGTGCCAGCAGCTTGGGCCGAGCTGGGACTAACCTCCTGACTTTC.

On this clonotype itself: A read error is likely, as this CDR3 ends without the conserved phenylalanine or tryptophan. The DNA is left out, because the CDR3 cannot be placed on it with certainty; the CDR3 is given as TCRdb lists it. The V call is TRBV7-3, the J call TRBJ2-1; TRBD2, as called in the table, went unchecked against the DNA. The germline CDR1 and CDR2 sequences are SGHTA and FQGTGA. The CDR3 is 16 amino acids long, termini counted. The CDR3 loop is CASSLNGPNSYNEQFS.

In the case of this clonotype: A junction boundary mismatches the germline segment, possibly from a read error. The CDR3 loop is CVSSYHGTSGIKNIQYF. CDR3 DNA: TGTGTCAGCAGCTATCACGGGACCAGCGGGATCAAAAACATTCAGTACTTC. This sequence joins TRBV11-1 and TRBJ2-4; 7 bases are a match to TRBD2. This CDR3 is built from 17 residues. CDR1 SGHAT and CDR2 FQDESV come from the germline V gene (reference sequence).

A note on this clonotype: A read error may be the cause here, since a much bigger clone is one base away. Here the CDR3 DNA reads TGTGCCAACTCCCCAGGCCCCAGTTACGAGCAGTACTTC. Translated, it gives CANSPGPSYEQYF. The V call is TRBV7-9, the J call TRBJ2-7, with D unresolved. V was clipped by 10 bases and J by 4 bases, with 17 bases between them. The germline V gene has CDR1 SEHNR and CDR2 FQNEAQ (reference sequence). The CDR3 spans 13 residues.

The V gene is TRBV11-3, the J gene TRBJ2-1; 8 positions match TRBD1. This CDR3 has 14 residues. Losses at the gene ends were 3 bases for V and 9 bases for J; bases not matched to a gene: 7. Germline V CDR1 and CDR2: SGHNT, YENEEA. CDR3 DNA sequence: TGTGCCAGCAGCTTGACAGGGGTTTTGCTTGAGCAGTTCTTC. It specifies CASSLTGVLLEQFF.

In its sample, this clonotype was seen once. The germline gene is not matched at one end of the junction; a read error may be the cause. This rearrangement joins TRBV19 to TRBJ2-3; 13 bases match TRBD2. There are 15 residues in the CDR3. CDR1 LNHDA and CDR2 SQIVND come from the germline V gene (reference sequence). Written as DNA, the CDR3 is TGTGCCAGTAGCCGGACTAGCGGGAGTTCAGATAGGCAGTATTTT. Translation: CASSRTSGSSDRQYF.

The rearrangement uses TRBV28 and TRBJ2-3, with TRBD1 matching 9 bases. The CDR3 runs to 15 residues. The V gene's germline CDR1 is MDHEN and CDR2 SYDVKM. The V gene end was trimmed by 7 bases and the J gene end by 5 bases; junction bases not matched to a gene: 10. CDR3 loop: CASIPQQGAGDTQYF. The CDR3 DNA reads TGTGCCAGCATTCCTCAACAGGGGGCGGGAGATACGCAGTATTTT.

This clonotype occurred once. At one of its ends the junction is not consistent with the germline gene, which may arise from a read error. The chain is built from TRBV4-1 and TRBJ2-1; D is undetermined. The CDR3 extends over 15 amino acids. Germline V CDR1 and CDR2: MGHRA, YSYEKL. Written as DNA, the CDR3 is TGCGCCAGAAGCCCTCTTAGTGGGATTCACAATGAGCAGTTCTTT. This sequence encodes CARSPLSGIHNEQFF.

As to this clonotype: One junction end does not reproduce the germline sequence, and a read error may be involved. The rearrangement links TRBV5-6 to TRBJ2-5; D uncertain. The CDR3 is 15 amino acids. The germline V gene encodes CDR1 SGHDT and CDR2 YYEEEE. The CDR3 DNA reads as TGTGCCAGCAGCTTAGTTGCAGGTAGCCAAGAGGCCCAGTACTTC. Residues: CASSLVAGSQEAQYF.

With regard to this clonotype: Lacking the conserved final phenylalanine or tryptophan, this CDR3 likely reflects a read error. V is TRBV29-1 and J is TRBJ2-2; D assignment may be TRBD1 or TRBD2 (5 bases each). The CDR3 sequence is 12 residues long. Germline CDR1 reads SQVTM; CDR2 reads ANQGSEA. The V and J ends lost 6 bases and 7 bases respectively, with 12 bases between them. The CDR3 loop is CSVSEGSGELFC. The CDR3 bases are TGCAGCGTGTCTGAGGGGAGCGGGGAGCTGTTTTGT.

Note on this clonotype: An end of the junction does not agree with germline; a read error may underlie this. This rearrangement joins TRBV7-9 to TRBJ2-5; D remains unclear. Germline loops: CDR1 SEHNR, CDR2 FQNEAQ (reference sequence). The CDR3 runs to 12 residues. Here the CDR3 DNA reads TGTGACAGCAACCAGGAAGGGGAGACCCAGTACTTC. It is translated as CDSNQEGETQYF.

Comments on this clonotype: Compared with germline, one end of the junction differs, possibly owing to a read error. This chain connects TRBV12-3 or TRBV12-4 to TRBJ2-7; 10 bases map to TRBD1. The CDR3 extends over 15 amino acids. As DNA, the CDR3 is TGTGCTAGCAAACTGGGACAGGGGATCTCCTACGAGCAGTACTTC. Translated: CASKLGQGISYEQYF.